The rows below give T cell receptor beta chains drawn from one sample of a study of CD8+CD57+ T cells in acquired aplastic anemia. Each CDR3 protein is one row after TCRdb ran MiXCR on the reads. Of 150,000 to 200,000 distinct CDR3 sequences in the sample, 50% to 75% are singletons; the top ten hold roughly 46%. Sequenced input: sorted CD4+, CD8+, or CD8+CD57+ T cells (not recorded which) from PBMCs. The receptor source for this set is a human donor with severe aplastic anemia or a healthy control (not recorded which). CDR3s include the opening cysteine and the closing phenylalanine or tryptophan. A D gene is named only where the DNA matches it firmly. The size of a clone is reported for some rows only, either as once, few or many, or as a class for expanded clones.

.,TRBV7-6,TRBJ1-6,.,TGTGCCAGCAGCTTAGGTGGCAGCGGGTTGGGCGCACCCCTCCACTTT,CASSLGGSGLGAPLHF
once,TRBV19,TRBJ2-7,.,TGTACCAGTAACTTAAGGGCTGATTCCTACGAGCAGTACTTC,CTSNLRADSYEQYF
.,TRBV10-3,TRBJ2-1,TRBD1,TGTGCCATCAGTGAGCTAGGGGGCCTCTACTACAATGAGCAGTTCTTC,CAISELGGLYYNEQFF
.,TRBV9,TRBJ1-2,.,TGTGCCAGCAGCGTGGAGGGAGGTAACTATGGCTACACCTTC,CASSVEGGNYGYTF
.,TRBV6-5,TRBJ2-1,TRBD2,TGTGCCAGCAGTTACGGGGGGGGGGGCTCCTACAATGAGCAGTTCTTC,CASSYGGGGSYNEQFF
once,TRBV24-1,TRBJ2-3,.,TGTGCCGCATCGAGCGCAGATATGCAGTATTTT,CAASSADMQYF
.,TRBV10-3,TRBJ2-7,TRBD2,TGTGCCATCAGCGAAAGCGGGGGCTACGAGCAGTACTTC,CAISESGGYEQYF
many,TRBV6-5,TRBJ2-1,.,TGTGCCAGCAGTTACTCCTCCGCGGTCCTCGGGACGATAGAAAATGAGCAGTTCTTC,CASSYSSAVLGTIENEQFF
.,TRBV29-1,TRBJ2-3,.,TGCAGCGTTGATGACGGGGATACGCAGTATTTT,CSVDDGDTQYF
many,TRBV9,TRBJ2-2,TRBD2,TGTGCCAGCAGCGTAAGGCTAGCGGGGGGGGGCGCGAACACCGGGGAGCTGTTTTTT,CASSVRLAGGGANTGELFF
many,TRBV7-3,TRBJ2-7,TRBD2,TGTGCCAGCACCAGACCGGGACTGAAAGCGGGGGACACCTACGAGCAGTACTTC,CASTRPGLKAGDTYEQYF
.,TRBV10-1,TRBJ2-7,.,TGCGCCAGCAGTGAGCGGGCAGGGATCTCCTACGAGCAGTACTTC,CASSERAGISYEQYF
.,TRBV5-1,TRBJ2-3,.,TGCGCCAGCAGCTTGGAACTGTCGAGGGGCACAGATACGCAGTATTTT,CASSLELSRGTDTQYF
.,TRBV7-2,TRBJ1-3,TRBD1,TGTGCCAGCAGCTTAGGGGGGACAGTAGGAAACACCATATATTTT,CASSLGGTVGNTIYF
many,TRBV12-3/TRBV12-4,TRBJ2-7,TRBD1,TGTGCCAGCAGTTCCAACGACAGGGTACACGAGCAGTACTTC,CASSSNDRVHEQYF
few,TRBV29-1,TRBJ2-3,.,TGCAGCGTTGGAGGTGTCTCAGACGATACGCAGTATTTT,CSVGGVSDDTQYF
.,TRBV7-8,TRBJ2-7,TRBD2,TGTGCCAGCAGCTTCTTCAGAGCGGGAGGTGCCTACGAGCAGTACTTC,CASSFFRAGGAYEQYF